Following are 8 T cell receptor beta chains from one sample sequenced in a study of response to subunit inactivated influenza vaccine. TCRdb redid the calling of the RT-PCR reads with MiXCR, one entry per CDR3 protein. The sample contains a few hundred thousand distinct CDR3 sequences, more than 9% of which appear only once. The sequences come from non-naive T cells sorted from PBMCs, collected 14 to 15 days before vaccination. All receptors derive from a man in his fifties who received an inactivated influenza vaccine.

The J gene is TRBJ2-3, the V gene TRBV28; 8 bases are shared with TRBD1. The V gene end was trimmed by 3 bases and the J gene end by 6 bases; junction bases not matched to a gene: 11. This CDR3 contains 16 residues. Per germline, CDR1 MDHEN and CDR2 SYDVKM. CDR3 in DNA: TGTGCCAGCAGTTTGGTCCGCAGGGGGCCCAGGGATACGCAGTATTTT. The encoded protein is CASSLVRRGPRDTQYF.

This clonotype has just a few counts. The chain has TRBV24-1 and TRBJ2-1; 9 bases are shared with TRBD1. Germline CDR1 reads KGHDR; CDR2 reads SFDVKD. The CDR3 is 14 amino acids. The V segment lost 5 bases and the J segment 8 bases; nucleotides outside the gene matches: 6. The DNA for the CDR3 is TGTGCCACCAGTGGACAGGGGGTTGTAGATGAGCAGTTCTTC. Translating gives CATSGQGVVDEQFF.

This clonotype was counted ten times or more. The CDR3 protein is CASSALGQPQHF. In DNA, the CDR3 is TGTGCCAGCAGTGCCCTGGGTCAGCCCCAGCATTTT. The chain employs TRBV12-3 or TRBV12-4 and TRBJ1-5; D gene unclear. The V and J ends lost 5 bases and 6 bases respectively, with 8 bases between them. The CDR3 has 12 residues.

At least ten counts were recorded for this clonotype. The chain links TRBV29-1 to TRBJ2-1; D remains unclear. This CDR3 is 12 amino acids long. The ends were cut back, 4 bases at V and 6 bases at J, with 10 bases in the middle. The germline V gene has CDR1 SQVTM and CDR2 ANQGSEA. The CDR3 region has the DNA TGCAGCGTTGTAGAATCGCGCAATGAGCAGTTCTTC. This sequence encodes CSVVESRNEQFF.

This CDR3 is CASNHLSRNNEQFF. The CDR3 nucleotides are TGTGCCAGCAACCATCTCTCCAGGAACAATGAGCAGTTCTTC. The chain combines TRBV3-1 with TRBJ2-1; D is unresolved. Trimming took off 7 bases at V and 5 bases at J, with 15 bases between the two ends. The germline gives CDR1 LGHDT, CDR2 YNNKEL (reference sequence). The CDR3 is made up of 14 amino acids.

The CDR3 region is CASSVGQITNEKLFF. CDR3 coding DNA: TGTGCCAGCAGCGTAGGACAGATAACTAATGAAAAACTGTTTTTT. The chain combines TRBV9 with TRBJ1-4, with D perhaps TRBD1 (5 bases). From germline, CDR1 is SGDLS and CDR2 YYNGEE. The germline V and J ends were trimmed by 0 bases and 1 base, with 7 bases remaining between them. This CDR3 contains 15 residues.

The sample holds many counts of this clonotype. The chain uses TRBV11-2 and TRBJ2-1, with 10 nucleotides matching TRBD2. V dropped 5 bases and J dropped 7; count of bases not matched to a gene: 20. CDR3 length: 19 amino acids. Germline V gives CDR1 SGHAT, CDR2 FQNNGV. The CDR3 nucleotides read TGTGCCAGCAGCCTGAATAGGGGGTTCCTAGCGGGAGTCTTGAATGAGCAGTTCTTC. This codes for CASSLNRGFLAGVLNEQFF. Looking up the rest from reference TRBV11-2 and TRBJ2-1 gives the full variable domain: EAGVAQSPRYKIIEKRQSVAFWCNPISGHATLYWYQQILGQGPKLLIQFQNNGVVDDSQLPKDRFSAERLKGVDSTLKIQPAKLEDSAVYLCASSLNRGFLAGVLNEQFFGPGTRLTVL.

The rearrangement uses TRBV20-1 and TRBJ2-7; perhaps TRBD2 as D (5 bases). Germline CDR1 DFQATT, CDR2 SNEGSKA (reference sequence). The CDR3 extends over 15 amino acids. The V and J ends lost 0 bases and 2 bases respectively, with 14 bases between them. The CDR3 spells CSARDRRRRTYEQYF. The CDR3 DNA reads as TGCAGTGCTAGAGATCGTCGCAGGAGGACCTACGAGCAGTACTTC.